The 14 T cell receptor beta chains listed next were all sequenced from one sample in a study of blood T cell repertoires in COVID-19. This table comes from immunoSEQ multiplex PCR, and its TCRdb copy is limited to in-frame clones, with some not included. This sample has 30,000 or so clones; around 90% occur once, and the top ten carry 7.9%. Material for sequencing was peripheral blood. These receptors all come from a man in his sixties with COVID-19, enrolled during active disease.

V gene TRBV24-1 combines with J gene TRBJ2-1; TRBD2 agrees at 7 bases. CDR1 and CDR2 from the germline V gene are KGHDR and SFDVKD. CDR3 length: 14 amino acids. Germline trimming cut 6 bases from V and 5 bases from J; bases unmatched to any gene: 6. The CDR3 DNA is TGTGCCACCAGTTCAGCGGGGACGAACAATGAGCAGTTCTTC. Its protein product is CATSSAGTNNEQFF.

The chain has TRBV10-3 and TRBJ1-1; D perhaps matches TRBD1 (5 bases). V was pared by 2 bases and J by 5 bases, with 9 bases between. CDR1 and CDR2 (germline): ENHRY, SYGVKD. This CDR3 region has 13 residues. The CDR3 protein is CAISERGDTEAFF. Written as DNA, the CDR3 is TGTGCCATCAGTGAGAGGGGTGATACTGAAGCTTTCTTT.

This clone came up once. The genes are TRBV7-8 and TRBJ1-2; TRBD1 matches at 7 bases. CDR3 size: 14 residues. Germline trimming cut 1 base from V and 4 bases from J; bases unmatched to any gene: 3. Germline values: CDR1 SGHVS, CDR2 FQNEAQ. CDR3 amino acids: CASSLGQGSYGYTF. The CDR3 bases are TGTGCCAGCAGCTTAGGACAGGGTAGCTATGGCTACACCTTC.

The chain carries TRBV5-1 and TRBJ2-2, with 12 bases that match TRBD1. Germline loops: CDR1 SGHRS, CDR2 YFSETQ. The CDR3 is made up of 16 amino acids. The trim removed 0 bases at V and 6 bases at J, leaving 3 bases unmatched. CDR3 in DNA: TGCGCCAGCAGCTTGGCGGGACAGGGGGCATCCGGGGAGCTGTTTTTT. Amino acid sequence: CASSLAGQGASGELFF.

This clone is classed as medium-sized. The J gene is TRBJ2-7, the V gene TRBV5-5; D may be TRBD1 (6 bases). This CDR3 has 15 amino acids. In germline, CDR1 is SGHKS, CDR2 YYEKEE (reference sequence). Trimming took off 5 bases at V and 2 bases at J, with 17 bases between the two ends. The CDR3 nucleotides are TGTGCCAGCAGATACCGGGACACGAGGACCTACGAGCAGTACTTC. It translates to CASRYRDTRTYEQYF.

This rearrangement joins TRBV19 to TRBJ1-2; 7 nucleotides line up with TRBD1. The J segment lost 2 bases and the V segment lost 1 base, leaving 4 bases of the junction unmatched. The CDR3 runs to 15 residues. Germline assignment: CDR1 LNHDA and CDR2 SQIVND (reference sequence). The CDR3 spells CASSIGQGINYGYTF. Written as DNA, the CDR3 is TGTGCCAGTAGTATAGGACAGGGCATCAACTATGGCTACACCTTC.

The rearrangement links TRBV11-2 to TRBJ2-5; weak D call: TRBD1 (6 bases). CDR1 SGHAT and CDR2 FQNNGV come from the germline V gene. The CDR3 has 14 amino acids. The V and J ends lost 2 bases and 5 bases respectively, with 12 bases between them. The CDR3 region has the DNA TGTGCCAGCAGCTTAACAGGGCCATGGGAGACCCAGTACTTC. It encodes CASSLTGPWETQYF.

The CDR3 DNA reads TGTGCCAGCAGTGAAGCGTGGGCGGGTAATTCACCCCTCCACTTT. Translating it yields CASSEAWAGNSPLHF. This chain connects TRBV6-1 to TRBJ1-6; no clear D gene. The V end lost 0 bases, the J end lost 6 bases, and 9 bases lay between the germline ends. This CDR3 spans 15 amino acids. CDR1 MNHNS and CDR2 SASEGT come from the germline V gene.

The chain links TRBV30 to TRBJ2-5, with 8 bases lining up with TRBD2. Germline CDR1 is GTSNPN and CDR2 is SVGIG (reference sequence). This CDR3 has 15 residues. V lost 5 bases to trimming and J lost 5 bases; unmatched junction nucleotides: 13. CDR3 coding DNA: TGTGCCTGGGACTGGAGGGCGGGAGGAGGGGAGACCCAGTACTTC. This gives the protein CAWDWRAGGGETQYF.

The V gene is TRBV5-1, the J gene TRBJ1-6; TRBD1 might be the D (5 bases). This CDR3 is built from 17 residues. Germline CDR1 is SGHRS and CDR2 is YFSETQ. Trimming pared 0 bases from V and 5 bases from J, leaving 15 bases between. The CDR3 nucleotides read TGCGCCAGCAGCTTGGCAGGGCAGGGCCGAGATAATTCACCCCTCCACTTT. As protein: CASSLAGQGRDNSPLHF.

This clone was seen only once. This chain connects TRBV18 to TRBJ2-6, with 8 bases fitting TRBD1. The CDR3 is made up of 18 amino acids. V lost 6 bases, J lost 0 bases, and 10 bases stayed unmatched. In germline, CDR1 is KGHSH, CDR2 LQKENI. The CDR3 here is CASSRQGSDYSGANVLTF. CDR3 nucleotide sequence: TGTGCCAGCTCCAGACAGGGGTCGGACTACTCTGGGGCCAACGTCCTGACTTTC.

This rearrangement joins TRBV7-9 to TRBJ1-6, with D unresolved. This CDR3 has 12 residues. Per germline, CDR1 SEHNR and CDR2 FQNEAQ (reference sequence). The V end lost 5 bases, the J end lost 4 bases, and 3 bases lay between the germline ends. CDR3 region: CASSAYNSPLHF. The DNA of the CDR3 is TGTGCCAGCAGCGCGTATAATTCACCCCTCCACTTT.

This clone was observed once. J is TRBJ1-1 and V is TRBV3-1 (or the pseudogene TRBV3-2); TRBD1 matches at 7 bases. Trimming at V came to 1 base and at J to 4 bases, leaving 3 bases not matched to a gene. CDR1 LGHDT and CDR2 YNNKEL come from the germline V gene (reference sequence). The CDR3 has 14 residues. The CDR3 is CASSQGNRGTEAFF. For the CDR3, the DNA is TGTGCCAGCAGCCAAGGAAACAGGGGCACTGAAGCTTTCTTT.

This rearrangement joins TRBV5-1 to TRBJ2-1; 16 nucleotides line up with TRBD2. Germline V gene data show CDR1 as SGHRS and CDR2 as YFSETQ. The trim removed 4 bases at V and 11 bases at J, leaving 6 bases unmatched. CDR3 length: 15 residues. Written as DNA, the CDR3 is TGCGCCAGCAGCGGGGAGGGACTAGCGGGAGGGAAGCAGTTCTTC. Translated: CASSGEGLAGGKQFF.